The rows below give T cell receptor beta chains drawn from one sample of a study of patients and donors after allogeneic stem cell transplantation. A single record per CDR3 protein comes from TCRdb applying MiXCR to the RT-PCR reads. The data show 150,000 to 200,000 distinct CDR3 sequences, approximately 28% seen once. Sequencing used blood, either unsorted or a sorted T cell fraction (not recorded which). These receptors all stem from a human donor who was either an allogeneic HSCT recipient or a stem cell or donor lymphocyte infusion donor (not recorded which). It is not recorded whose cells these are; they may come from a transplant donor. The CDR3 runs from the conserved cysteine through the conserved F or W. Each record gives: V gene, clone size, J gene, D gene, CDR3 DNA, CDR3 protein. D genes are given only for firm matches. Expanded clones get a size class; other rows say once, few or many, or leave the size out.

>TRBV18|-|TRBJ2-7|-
TGTGCCAGCTCACCAGGGCAGGGTGGCGAGCAGTACTTC
CASSPGQGGEQYF
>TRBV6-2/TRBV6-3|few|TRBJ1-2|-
TGTGCCAGCAGTTACTCGGGACCATTCTATGGCTACACCTTC
CASSYSGPFYGYTF
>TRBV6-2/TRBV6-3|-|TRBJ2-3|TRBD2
TGTGCCAGCAGTTACGGAGGCGGGAGTGCAGATACGCAGTATTTT
CASSYGGGSADTQYF
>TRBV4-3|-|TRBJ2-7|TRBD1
TGCGCCAGCAGCCAGTATACCGGGACAGGGGTTGGGTACGAGCAGTACTTC
CASSQYTGTGVGYEQYF
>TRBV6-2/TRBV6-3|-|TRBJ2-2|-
TGTGCCAGCAGTTACTCGACTGGGATTAACACCGGGGAGCTGTTTTTT
CASSYSTGINTGELFF
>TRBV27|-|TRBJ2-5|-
TGTGCCAGCAGTTTAGAGGCAGATATGGAGACCCAGTACTTC
CASSLEADMETQYF
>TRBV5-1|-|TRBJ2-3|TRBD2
TGCGCCAGCAGCCAGGGACTAGTGATCACAGATACGCAGTATTTT
CASSQGLVITDTQYF
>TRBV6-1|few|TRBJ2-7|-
TGTGCCAGCCTTCGACAGCAGGGCTCCTACGAGCAGTACTTC
CASLRQQGSYEQYF
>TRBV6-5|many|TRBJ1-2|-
TGTGCCAGCAGTTACGGGGGGGCGAGACATGGCTACACCTTC
CASSYGGARHGYTF
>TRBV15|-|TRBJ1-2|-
TGTGCCACCAGCCTAGAAAAGACTGCTGGCTACACCTTC
CATSLEKTAGYTF
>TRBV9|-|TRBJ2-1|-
TGTGCCAGCAGCGCCCAACAGAGCTCCTACAATGAGCAGTTCTTC
CASSAQQSSYNEQFF
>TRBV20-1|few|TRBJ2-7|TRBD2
TGCAGTGCTCCGGACCTAGCGGGATCCTACGAGCAGTACTTC
CSAPDLAGSYEQYF
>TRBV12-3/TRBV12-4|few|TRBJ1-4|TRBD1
TGTGCCAGCAGTTCCGGGACAGGGGTTGAAAAACTGTTTTTT
CASSSGTGVEKLFF
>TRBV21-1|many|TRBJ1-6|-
TGTGCCAGCAGCTTCTTTCGACCCGGGACAGGGCAACCGAGCTCCTATAATTCACCCCTCCACTTT
CASSFFRPGTGQPSSYNSPLHF
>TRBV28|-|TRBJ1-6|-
TGTGCCAGCAGTTTATTCGTCTCAGGGGTCACCCTCCACTTT
CASSLFVSGVTLHF
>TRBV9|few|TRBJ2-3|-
TGTGCCAGCAGCGTGAGCAGTTCCATAGACACGCAGTATTTT
CASSVSSSIDTQYF
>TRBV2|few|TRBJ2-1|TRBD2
TGTGCCAGCAGTGTAGCGGGAAACAATGAGCAGTTCTTC
CASSVAGNNEQFF
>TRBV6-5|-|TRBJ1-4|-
TGTGCCAGCAGTCACCGGGACCGTCGTGAAAAACTGTTTTTT
CASSHRDRREKLFF
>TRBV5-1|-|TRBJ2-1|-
TGCGCCAGCAGCTTGGGGGGCGGGACGGCCTATAATGAGCAGTTCTTC
CASSLGGGTAYNEQFF
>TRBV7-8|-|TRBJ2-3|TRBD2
TGTGCCAGCAGCCCCGGCGGTAGCGGGAGAAGGGATACGCAGTATTTT
CASSPGGSGRRDTQYF
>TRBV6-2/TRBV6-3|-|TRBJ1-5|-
TGTGCCAGCAGTTACTCGAGGGGGACAACTGGACAGTCCCAGCATTTT
CASSYSRGTTGQSQHF
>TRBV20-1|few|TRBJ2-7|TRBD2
TGCAGTGCTCGTGGACTAGCGGGAGTCGAGCAGTACTTC
CSARGLAGVEQYF
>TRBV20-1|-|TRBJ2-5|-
TGCAGTGCTAGAGGCCTGGAGAGGGAGACCCAGTACTTC
CSARGLERETQYF
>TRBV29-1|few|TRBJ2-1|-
TGCAGCGCTCCGGACCACTACAATGAGCAGTTCTTC
CSAPDHYNEQFF
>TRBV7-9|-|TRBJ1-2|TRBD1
TGTGCCAGCAGTCCACAGGGGTCTAACTATGGCTACACCTTC
CASSPQGSNYGYTF
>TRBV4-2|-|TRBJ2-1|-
TGTGCCAGCAGCGCTCCGACTAGCTCCTACAATGAGCAGTTCTTC
CASSAPTSSYNEQFF
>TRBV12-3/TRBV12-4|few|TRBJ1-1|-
TGTGCCAGCGCCCCGCCAGGAGAAGCTTTCTTT
CASAPPGEAFF
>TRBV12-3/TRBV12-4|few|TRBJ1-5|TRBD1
TGTGCCAGCAAACTATCGGACAGGAATCAGCCCCAGCATTTT
CASKLSDRNQPQHF
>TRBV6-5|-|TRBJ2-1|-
TGTGCCAGCAGTTGGGGACTGGGCGATGAGCAGTTCTTC
CASSWGLGDEQFF
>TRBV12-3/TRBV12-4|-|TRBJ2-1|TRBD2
TGTGCCAGCACCTATGGGACTAGCGGGTACAATGAGCAGTTCTTC
CASTYGTSGYNEQFF
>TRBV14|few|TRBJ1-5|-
TGTGCCAGCAGCCAACAGGGGTGGAATCAGCCCCAGCATTTT
CASSQQGWNQPQHF
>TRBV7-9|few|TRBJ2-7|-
TGTGCCAGCAGTCTTGTCTATCCCTACGAGCAGTACTTC
CASSLVYPYEQYF
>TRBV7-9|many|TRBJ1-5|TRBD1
TGTGCCAGCAGCTTAGGGGACAGGGGAGGGAATCAGCCCCAGCATTTT
CASSLGDRGGNQPQHF
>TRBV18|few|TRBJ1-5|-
TGTGCCAGCTCGGCTCTACGAGACAATCAGCCCCAGCATTTT
CASSALRDNQPQHF
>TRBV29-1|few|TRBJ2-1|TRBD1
TGCAGCGCTGGACAGGGGATTAATCTCAATGAGCAGTTCTTC
CSAGQGINLNEQFF
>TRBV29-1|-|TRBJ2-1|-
TGCAGCGTGGAAGGGGAAACCTCCTACAATGAGCAGTTCTTC
CSVEGETSYNEQFF
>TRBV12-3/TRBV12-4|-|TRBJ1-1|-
TGTGCCAGCACCCCACTGACCAGGAACCCTGAAGCTTTCTTT
CASTPLTRNPEAFF
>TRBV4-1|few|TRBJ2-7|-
TGCGCCAGCAGCCAAGACAACAGTAATTCTTACGAGCAGTACTTC
CASSQDNSNSYEQYF
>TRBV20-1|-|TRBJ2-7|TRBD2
TGCAGTGCTAGGGCGGGAGGGAAGACCTACGAGCAGTACTTC
CSARAGGKTYEQYF
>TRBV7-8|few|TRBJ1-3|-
TGTGCCAGCAGCCCCCGGTACTCTGGAAACACCATATATTTT
CASSPRYSGNTIYF
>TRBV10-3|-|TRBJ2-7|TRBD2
TGTGCCATCAGGGCGACTAGCGGGAACTACGAGCAGTACTTC
CAIRATSGNYEQYF
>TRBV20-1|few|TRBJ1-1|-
TGCAGTGCTAAACGGTTTGAAACCACCACTGAAGCTTTCTTT
CSAKRFETTTEAFF
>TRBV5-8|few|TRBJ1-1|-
TGTGCCAGCAGCTTTCCTGAAGCTTTCTTT
CASSFPEAFF
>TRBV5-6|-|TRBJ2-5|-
TGTGCCAGCAGCTTGGACGCAGGGGTCCAAGAGACCCAGTACTTC
CASSLDAGVQETQYF
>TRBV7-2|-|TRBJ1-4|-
TGTGCCAGCAGCTTAATTGAGGATTTGGGTGAAAAACTGTTTTTT
CASSLIEDLGEKLFF
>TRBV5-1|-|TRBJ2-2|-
TGCGCCAGCAGCTTGCGGTCAGGGATAAACACCGGGGAGCTGTTTTTT
CASSLRSGINTGELFF
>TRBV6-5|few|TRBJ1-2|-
TGTGCCAGCAGTTCGCTTGGGGCGTCTACCTATGGCTACACCTTC
CASSSLGASTYGYTF
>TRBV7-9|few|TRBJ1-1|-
TGTGCCAGCAGCTACCCGGGGAACACTGAAGCTTTCTTT
CASSYPGNTEAFF
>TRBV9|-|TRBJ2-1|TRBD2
TGTGCCAGCAGCCGCGGGAGAGCCTCGATCGATGAGCAGTTCTTC
CASSRGRASIDEQFF
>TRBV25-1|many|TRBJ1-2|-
TGTGCCAGCAGTGTACAGGGAAGCTATGGCTACACCTTC
CASSVQGSYGYTF
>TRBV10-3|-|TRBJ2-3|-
TGTGCCATCAGCGACCCCGTGGACTATGGCACAGATACGCAGTATTTT
CAISDPVDYGTDTQYF
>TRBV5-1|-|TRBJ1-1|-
TGCGCCAGCAGCTTGGATAGGTCCACCGGGACTGAAGCTTTCTTT
CASSLDRSTGTEAFF
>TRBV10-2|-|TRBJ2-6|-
TGCGCCAGCAGTGAGGCCTCCGGGGCCAACGTCCTGACTTTC
CASSEASGANVLTF
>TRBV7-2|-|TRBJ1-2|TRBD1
TGTGCCAGCAGCGCAGGGGGCGCGAACTATGGCTACACCTTC
CASSAGGANYGYTF
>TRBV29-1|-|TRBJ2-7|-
TGCAGCGACTACGAGCAGTACTTC
CSDYEQYF
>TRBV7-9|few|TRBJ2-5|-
TGTGCCAGCAGCTTCCCCAGAGGTTGGGAAGAGACCCAGTACTTC
CASSFPRGWEETQYF
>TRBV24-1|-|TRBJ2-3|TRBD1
TGTGCCACCAGTGATTTGCCCGAGGACAGGGGGACAGATACGCAGTATTTT
CATSDLPEDRGTDTQYF
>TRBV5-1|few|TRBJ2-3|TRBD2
TGCGCCAGCAGCGGGACTAGCGGGAGAACAGATACGCAGTATTTT
CASSGTSGRTDTQYF
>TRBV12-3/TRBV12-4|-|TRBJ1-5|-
TGTGCCAGCACCGATAAGGGGGTTAATCAGCCCCAGCATTTT
CASTDKGVNQPQHF
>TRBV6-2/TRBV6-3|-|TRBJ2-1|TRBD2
TGTGCCAGCAGTTACCCCCTAGCGGGAGTTCGTTTGGATGAGCAGTTCTTC
CASSYPLAGVRLDEQFF